A selection of T cell receptor beta chains follows, all from one sample in a study of brain T cells in children with intractable seizures. Profiling relied on immunoSEQ multiplex PCR, and the TCRdb table lists in-frame clones only, not all of them. Of tens of thousands of clones in the sample, around 95% were seen once. The material sequenced was peripheral blood, taken at surgery. These receptors originate from a boy under two years old with focal cortical dysplasia and intractable seizures. The CDR3 runs from the conserved cysteine through the conserved F or W. The D gene is left open where the match is weak. Only some rows state a clone size, as once, few, many or a class for expanded clones.

j_call: TRBJ2-1; clone_size: -; v_call: TRBV7-9; cdr3_length: 16; d_call: TRBD1; cdr3_nt: TGTGCCAGCAGCCCTTTCGACAGGGATGGACGCAATGAGCAGTTCTTC; cdr3_aa: CASSPFDRDGRNEQFF
j_call: TRBJ2-3; clone_size: -; v_call: TRBV10-2; cdr3_length: 14; d_call: TRBD2; cdr3_nt: TGCGCCAGTAGTCCACTAGCGGGGGGAGATACGCAGTATTTT; cdr3_aa: CASSPLAGGDTQYF
j_call: TRBJ1-2; clone_size: -; v_call: TRBV6-5; cdr3_length: 14; d_call: -; cdr3_nt: TGTGCCAGCCGTAAGACAGGTTGGGGCTATGGCTACACCTTC; cdr3_aa: CASRKTGWGYGYTF
j_call: TRBJ1-5; clone_size: -; v_call: TRBV3-1/TRBV3-2; cdr3_length: 14; d_call: -; cdr3_nt: TGTGCCAGCAGCCCCTACGGGGTTCGGCAGCCCCAGCATTTT; cdr3_aa: CASSPYGVRQPQHF
j_call: TRBJ1-3; clone_size: once; v_call: TRBV7-2; cdr3_length: 13; d_call: -; cdr3_nt: TGTGCCAGCAGCTTAGCGTCTGGAAACACCATATATTTT; cdr3_aa: CASSLASGNTIYF
j_call: TRBJ2-5; clone_size: once; v_call: TRBV6-5; cdr3_length: 15; d_call: -; cdr3_nt: TGTGCCAGCAGTTCTAGGGGCGGGAACCAAGAGACCCAGTACTTC; cdr3_aa: CASSSRGGNQETQYF
j_call: TRBJ1-2; clone_size: -; v_call: TRBV4-1; cdr3_length: 15; d_call: -; cdr3_nt: TGCGCCAGCAGCCAAGACTCTGCGGGCGCCTATGGCTACACCTTC; cdr3_aa: CASSQDSAGAYGYTF
j_call: TRBJ2-3; clone_size: -; v_call: TRBV3-1/TRBV3-2; cdr3_length: 14; d_call: -; cdr3_nt: TGTGCCAGCAGCCAAGATACTGGAACAGATACGCAGTATTTT; cdr3_aa: CASSQDTGTDTQYF
j_call: TRBJ2-1; clone_size: -; v_call: TRBV7-9; cdr3_length: 14; d_call: TRBD2; cdr3_nt: TGTGCCAGCAGCTTAGTACTAGCGGGGAATGAGCAGTTCTTC; cdr3_aa: CASSLVLAGNEQFF
j_call: TRBJ1-4; clone_size: -; v_call: TRBV6-5; cdr3_length: 14; d_call: -; cdr3_nt: TGTGCCAGCACCACCGCCGGGCGGGGTGAAAAACTGTTTTTT; cdr3_aa: CASTTAGRGEKLFF
j_call: TRBJ1-1; clone_size: -; v_call: TRBV21-1; cdr3_length: 17; d_call: -; cdr3_nt: TGTGCCAGCAGCTCAGGAGCTTTCAGACAGGGGGACACTGAAGCTTTCTTT; cdr3_aa: CASSSGAFRQGDTEAFF
j_call: TRBJ2-7; clone_size: -; v_call: TRBV6-2/TRBV6-3; cdr3_length: 14; d_call: -; cdr3_nt: TGTGCCAGCAGCTCCGTGGGGGGCTTCTACGAGCAGTACTTC; cdr3_aa: CASSSVGGFYEQYF
j_call: TRBJ2-3; clone_size: -; v_call: TRBV6-5; cdr3_length: 14; d_call: -; cdr3_nt: TGTGCCAGCGCTCGATCGGGGGAGCGGGATACGCAGTATTTT; cdr3_aa: CASARSGERDTQYF
j_call: TRBJ1-1; clone_size: -; v_call: TRBV29-1; cdr3_length: 14; d_call: -; cdr3_nt: TGCAGCGTGGGCAGGGAAATTGGTAACACTGAAGCTTTCTTT; cdr3_aa: CSVGREIGNTEAFF
j_call: TRBJ1-2; clone_size: -; v_call: TRBV9; cdr3_length: 13; d_call: -; cdr3_nt: TGTGCCAGCAGCGTAGGGGACAACTATGGCTACACCTTC; cdr3_aa: CASSVGDNYGYTF
j_call: TRBJ2-7; clone_size: -; v_call: TRBV6-6; cdr3_length: 16; d_call: TRBD2; cdr3_nt: TGTGCCAGCAGTTCGGGGCTAGCGGGAGGGCTCTACGAGCAGTACTTC; cdr3_aa: CASSSGLAGGLYEQYF
j_call: TRBJ2-3; clone_size: -; v_call: TRBV28; cdr3_length: 17; d_call: TRBD1; cdr3_nt: TGTGCCAGCAGTTTGCCGGGACAGGGGGCTAGCACAGATACGCAGTATTTT; cdr3_aa: CASSLPGQGASTDTQYF
j_call: TRBJ1-2; clone_size: -; v_call: TRBV5-1; cdr3_length: 15; d_call: TRBD1; cdr3_nt: TGCGCCAGCAGCCTGCCGGGACAGGGGGCGCAAGGCTACACCTTC; cdr3_aa: CASSLPGQGAQGYTF
j_call: TRBJ1-1; clone_size: -; v_call: TRBV5-1; cdr3_length: 15; d_call: -; cdr3_nt: TGCGCCAGCAGCTTGGAGAGAAATACAGCCACTGAAGCTTTCTTT; cdr3_aa: CASSLERNTATEAFF
j_call: TRBJ2-7; clone_size: -; v_call: TRBV11-3; cdr3_length: 14; d_call: -; cdr3_nt: TGTGCCAGCAGCTATCGAGGGGACCTATACGAGCAGTACTTC; cdr3_aa: CASSYRGDLYEQYF
j_call: TRBJ1-1; clone_size: -; v_call: TRBV19; cdr3_length: 17; d_call: -; cdr3_nt: TGTGCCAGTAGTATAGTTGGCACAGGGAGCTTTAACACTGAAGCTTTCTTT; cdr3_aa: CASSIVGTGSFNTEAFF
j_call: TRBJ2-7; clone_size: -; v_call: TRBV12-3/TRBV12-4; cdr3_length: 13; d_call: -; cdr3_nt: TGTGCCAGCAGAGCAGTGAGCTCCTACGAGCAGTACTTC; cdr3_aa: CASRAVSSYEQYF
j_call: TRBJ2-2; clone_size: -; v_call: TRBV18; cdr3_length: 16; d_call: TRBD1; cdr3_nt: TGTGCCAGCTCACCACCGGTAGGGGGCGCGACCGGGGAGCTGTTTTTT; cdr3_aa: CASSPPVGGATGELFF
j_call: TRBJ1-2; clone_size: -; v_call: TRBV11-2; cdr3_length: 12; d_call: TRBD1; cdr3_nt: TGTGCCAGCAGCTTACAGGGGGCTGGCTACACCTTC; cdr3_aa: CASSLQGAGYTF
j_call: TRBJ2-3; clone_size: -; v_call: TRBV7-2; cdr3_length: 16; d_call: TRBD1; cdr3_nt: TGTGCCAGCAGCCCACTAACCGGGACAGGGGCAGATACGCAGTATTTT; cdr3_aa: CASSPLTGTGADTQYF
j_call: TRBJ2-3; clone_size: -; v_call: TRBV3-1/TRBV3-2; cdr3_length: 19; d_call: TRBD2; cdr3_nt: TGTGCCAGCAGCCTTGAGTTGGGTAGCGGGGGCACTAGCACAGATACGCAGTATTTT; cdr3_aa: CASSLELGSGGTSTDTQYF
j_call: TRBJ1-3; clone_size: -; v_call: TRBV19; cdr3_length: 14; d_call: TRBD1; cdr3_nt: TGTGCCAGTAGTACAGGGGACAGCCGAAACACCATATATTTT; cdr3_aa: CASSTGDSRNTIYF
j_call: TRBJ2-3; clone_size: -; v_call: TRBV6-5; cdr3_length: 11; d_call: -; cdr3_nt: TGTGCCAGCGGATGGACCATTACGCAGTATTTT; cdr3_aa: CASGWTITQYF